One sample yielded the 9 T cell receptor beta chains listed below, sequenced in a study of radiation and T cells in renal cell carcinoma. As for time point: blood 4 weeks post-SBRT, at nephrectomy. Treatment in this sample: 15 Gy SBRT to primary tumor, nephrectomy 4 weeks later. Assay used: immunoSEQ multiplex PCR; TCRdb lists only in-frame clones, some missing. This table holds tens of thousands of clones, over 80% found once. This specimen was blood, taken from a patient whose treatment included radiotherapy and nephrectomy. The receptors shown here come from a man aged 50 to 59 with renal cell carcinoma.

The rearrangement uses TRBV7-9 and TRBJ1-1, with D hard to call. CDR1 is SEHNR and CDR2 is FQNEAQ in the germline V gene (reference sequence). V lost 2 bases to trimming and J lost 1 base, with 8 bases between them. The CDR3 covers 14 residues. CDR3 protein: CASSLPRGNTEAFF. CDR3 sequence (DNA): TGTGCCAGCAGCTTACCTCGCGGGAACACTGAAGCTTTCTTT.

V gene TRBV30 combines with J gene TRBJ1-4; a possible D gene is TRBD1 (5 bases). The CDR3 contains 14 residues. Trimming cost V 1 base and J 4 bases, with 10 bases left between them. CDR1 is GTSNPN and CDR2 is SVGIG in the germline V gene (reference sequence). The DNA of the CDR3 is TGTGCCTGGAGTGGGACATCTCATAATGAAAAACTGTTTTTT. The encoded protein is CAWSGTSHNEKLFF.

This sequence joins TRBV5-1 and TRBJ2-7; 12 bases are shared with TRBD1. The germline V gene encodes CDR1 SGHRS and CDR2 YFSETQ. Trimming at V came to 4 bases and at J to 2 bases, leaving 4 bases not matched to a gene. CDR3 size: 15 residues. In DNA form, the CDR3 reads TGCGCCAGCAGCGCGGGGACAGGGGGCCCCTACGAGCAGTACTTC. Residues: CASSAGTGGPYEQYF.

This chain connects TRBV14 to TRBJ2-5; 9 nucleotides agree with TRBD2. The CDR3 covers 19 residues. Germline CDR1 is SGHDN and CDR2 is FVKESK. V was pared by 0 bases and J by 2 bases, with 13 bases of the junction left unmatched. CDR3 in amino acids: CASSQDSPRLLAGQETQYF. The CDR3 DNA sequence: TGTGCCAGCAGCCAAGACTCCCCCCGTCTTCTAGCGGGGCAAGAGACCCAGTACTTC.

V and J are TRBV5-6 and TRBJ1-2; 8 bases match TRBD1. CDR1 is SGHDT and CDR2 is YYEEEE in the germline V gene. V shed 0 bases and J 4 bases; nucleotides not matched to a gene: 2. The CDR3 has 14 residues. The CDR3 DNA reads TGTGCCAGCAGCTTGGAGGGGACAGGCTATGGCTACACCTTC. Amino acid sequence: CASSLEGTGYGYTF.

The CDR3 spells CASSVVDVGAEAFF. The CDR3 DNA reads TGTGCCAGCAGCGTAGTGGACGTTGGGGCAGAAGCTTTCTTT. The chain combines TRBV9 with TRBJ1-1; D might be TRBD1 (5 bases). CDR3 length: 14 residues. Germline assignment: CDR1 SGDLS and CDR2 YYNGEE. V was clipped by 0 bases and J by 8 bases, with 14 bases between them.

The chain carries TRBV5-1 and TRBJ2-7, with 9 nucleotides matching TRBD1. CDR1 is SGHRS, CDR2 YFSETQ, per germline. This CDR3 has 15 residues. Losses at the gene ends were 4 bases for V and 2 bases for J; bases not matched to a gene: 7. The CDR3 protein is CASSPRTGVAYEQYF. Written as DNA, the CDR3 is TGCGCCAGCAGCCCTCGGACAGGGGTGGCCTACGAGCAGTACTTC.

V gene TRBV9 combines with J gene TRBJ2-3; unclear D gene. Germline CDR1 is SGDLS and CDR2 is YYNGEE. V was pared by 4 bases and J by 6 bases, with 9 bases between. The CDR3 is made up of 12 amino acids. This CDR3 is CASSPRLDTQYF. In DNA form, the CDR3 reads TGTGCCAGCAGCCCCCGGTTGGATACGCAGTATTTT.

This chain connects TRBV6-1 to TRBJ1-5; 9 bases line up with TRBD1. CDR3 length equals 15 residues. Trimming cost V 10 bases and J 3 bases; bases outside gene matches: 10. Germline V gene data show CDR1 as MNHNS and CDR2 as SASEGT. The CDR3 loop reads CANHSGTGFNQPQHF. The CDR3 DNA reads as TGTGCCAACCATTCTGGGACAGGGTTCAATCAGCCCCAGCATTTT.